These 30 T cell receptor beta chains share one sample of origin, sequenced in a study of blood T cell repertoires in COVID-19. TCRdb's table, derived via immunoSEQ multiplex PCR, lists solely in-frame clones and lacks some. The sample contains roughly 150,000 clones, about 72% of which appear only once. What was sequenced was peripheral blood. The receptors here all came from a man aged 60 to 75 who had recovered from COVID-19.

This chain connects TRBV6-1 to TRBJ1-4; D not resolved. Trimming pared 2 bases from V and 2 bases from J, leaving 12 bases between. Per germline, CDR1 MNHNS and CDR2 SASEGT. The CDR3 spans 16 residues. The CDR3 reads CASSETLSQTNEKLFF. The CDR3 DNA sequence: TGTGCCAGCAGTGAAACGCTCTCCCAGACTAATGAAAAACTGTTTTTT.

The rearrangement joins TRBV6-5 to TRBJ1-6; D uncertain. Germline V gene data show CDR1 as MNHEY and CDR2 as SVGAGI. Trimming left V 8 bases short and J 8 bases short, with 16 bases between. The CDR3 covers 14 residues. The CDR3 nucleotides are TGTGCCAGCGTTAAGGAGATACGGGATTCACCCCTCCACTTT. Protein product: CASVKEIRDSPLHF.

The rearrangement uses TRBV28 and TRBJ1-2; 7 positions agree with TRBD1. The germline CDR1 and CDR2 sequences are MDHEN and SYDVKM. There are 16 residues in the CDR3. After removal of 2 bases from V and 8 bases from J, the junction contained 14 bases not matched to a gene. This CDR3 is CASSLSPGQSVQGYTF. CDR3 DNA sequence: TGTGCCAGCAGTTTAAGCCCGGGACAGTCAGTTCAAGGCTACACCTTC.

V usage is TRBV19 and J usage is TRBJ2-1; 11 bases fit TRBD2. CDR1 and CDR2 from the germline V gene are LNHDA and SQIVND (reference sequence). Trimming removed 5 bases from V and 1 base from J; junction bases left unmatched: 1. The CDR3 runs 15 residues. In nucleotides, the CDR3 is TGTGCCAGTAGTTGGACTAGCGGGTCCTACAATGAGCAGTTCTTC. Encoded protein: CASSWTSGSYNEQFF.

The CDR3 region has the DNA TGTGCCAGCAGTGCCCGGCCCAAGGACAGACCAACTAACTATGGCTACACCTTC. This encodes CASSARPKDRPTNYGYTF. The chain carries TRBV6-2 or TRBV6-3 and TRBJ1-2; tentative D call: TRBD1 (6 bases). Germline lookup yields CDR1 MNHEY and CDR2 SVGEGT. Trimming pared 5 bases from V and 0 bases from J, leaving 22 bases between. The CDR3 length is 18 residues.

The chain employs TRBV29-1 and TRBJ1-5; 7 bases match TRBD1. V shed 6 bases and J 0 bases; nucleotides not matched to a gene: 5. The CDR3 loop spans 14 amino acids. Looked up from germline, CDR1 is SQVTM and CDR2 is ANQGSEA. CDR3 coding DNA: TGCAGCGTCGAGACAGGGATTAGCAATCAGCCCCAGCATTTT. It is translated as CSVETGISNQPQHF.

The genes are TRBV5-1 and TRBJ2-1; weak D call: TRBD2 (6 bases). The CDR3 totals 15 residues. The germline V gene has CDR1 SGHRS and CDR2 YFSETQ. Trimming left V 4 bases short and J 3 bases short, with 14 bases between. CDR3 in amino acids: CASSPTGDFYNEQFF. In DNA form, the CDR3 reads TGCGCCAGCAGCCCGACCGGGGACTTCTACAATGAGCAGTTCTTC.

This clone was detected many times. The chain is built from TRBV5-6 and TRBJ2-5; D is unresolved. This CDR3 region has 14 residues. V gave up 7 bases and J gave up 2 bases, with 15 bases separating them. Germline values: CDR1 SGHDT, CDR2 YYEEEE. The CDR3 is CASSQDLSQETQYF. Here the CDR3 DNA reads TGTGCCAGCTCCCAGGATCTCAGTCAAGAGACCCAGTACTTC.

The V call is TRBV27, the J call TRBJ2-2, with D possibly matching TRBD1 (5 bases). Germline assignment: CDR1 MNHEY and CDR2 SMNVEV (reference sequence). This CDR3 is 15 amino acids long. V gave up 7 bases and J gave up 1 base, with 13 bases separating them. The DNA of the CDR3 is TGTGCCAGCACCCCTAAGGGGATGAACACCGGGGAGCTGTTTTTT. Translated: CASTPKGMNTGELFF.

The rearrangement links TRBV12-3 or TRBV12-4 to TRBJ1-1; D is possibly TRBD1 (5 bases). The CDR3 spans 13 residues. The V end was cut by 8 bases, the J end by 3 bases, with 13 bases between. DNA of the CDR3: TGTGCCAGCGGGCTAGGGGAGGACACTGAAGCTTTCTTT. Its protein is CASGLGEDTEAFF.

The V and J genes are TRBV11-2 and TRBJ2-5; D possibly corresponds to TRBD2 (6 bases). The CDR3 length is 16 residues. V lost 5 bases to trimming and J lost 4 bases, with 20 bases between them. Per germline, CDR1 SGHAT and CDR2 FQNNGV. The CDR3 region has the DNA TGTGCCAGCAGCCGAGGAGGGGCGGCTTGGGGAGAGACCCAGTACTTC. It translates to CASSRGGAAWGETQYF.

This chain joins TRBV29-1 and TRBJ2-7; TRBD1 matches 10 bases. J gave up 7 bases and V 7 bases, and 7 bases lay outside the gene matches. CDR1 is SQVTM and CDR2 is ANQGSEA in the germline V gene. The CDR3 contains 12 residues. CDR3 coding DNA: TGCAGCGCTTCCGACAGGGGGCAAGAGCAGTACTTC. As protein: CSASDRGQEQYF.

CDR3 in amino acids: CATSTQGYGGYTF. The CDR3 region has the DNA TGTGCCACCAGTACTCAGGGGTACGGTGGCTACACCTTC. This rearrangement joins TRBV24-1 to TRBJ1-2; TRBD1 might be the D (6 bases). Germline V lookup: CDR1 KGHDR, CDR2 SFDVKD. V was trimmed by 6 bases and J by 7 bases, leaving 14 bases between them. The CDR3 loop spans 13 amino acids.

This chain uses TRBV6-1 with TRBJ1-1; 12 bases are a match to TRBD1. Germline CDR1 reads MNHNS; CDR2 reads SASEGT. This CDR3 has 16 residues. V lost 3 bases, J lost 4 bases, and 6 bases stayed unmatched. The CDR3 reads CASSDPGTGGLTEAFF. CDR3 coding DNA: TGTGCCAGCAGTGATCCCGGGACAGGGGGCCTCACTGAAGCTTTCTTT.

The V and J genes are TRBV27 and TRBJ2-1; perhaps TRBD2 as D (5 bases). With 2 bases removed from V and 2 bases from J, the gap between germline ends came to 13 bases. Per germline, CDR1 MNHEY and CDR2 SMNVEV (reference sequence). The CDR3 is made up of 16 amino acids. The CDR3: CASSLRAEVPYNEQFF. CDR3 DNA: TGTGCCAGCAGTTTAAGGGCGGAGGTGCCCTACAATGAGCAGTTCTTC.

V usage is TRBV10-3 and J usage is TRBJ2-3; TRBD2 might be the D (5 bases). Deletions cut 0 bases from V and 10 bases from J, with 11 bases between. The CDR3 consists of 13 residues. Germline CDR1 and CDR2: ENHRY and SYGVKD. In DNA, the CDR3 is TGTGCCATCAGTGAGTCTGCGGGCACAGCGCAGTATTTT. Its translation: CAISESAGTAQYF.

The V gene is TRBV7-2, the J gene TRBJ2-7; TRBD1 matches at 8 bases. This CDR3 has 12 residues. Per the germline V gene, CDR1 is SGHTA and CDR2 is FQGNSA. The V segment lost 4 bases and the J segment 6 bases; nucleotides outside the gene matches: 2. CDR3 loop: CASSSDRVEQYF. In DNA, the CDR3 is TGTGCCAGCAGCTCGGACAGGGTCGAGCAGTACTTC.

The gene calls are TRBV7-2 and TRBJ2-1; possibly TRBD1 for D (6 bases). The CDR3 has 15 residues. V shed 5 bases and J shed 4 bases, with 15 bases lying between them. Looked up from germline, CDR1 is SGHTA and CDR2 is FQGNSA. The CDR3 DNA reads as TGTGCCAGCAGCGTGAGGGACACCAGTTACAATGAGCAGTTCTTC. Translated, it gives CASSVRDTSYNEQFF. Using reference TRBV7-2 and TRBJ2-1 for the parts outside the CDR3, the full variable domain is GAGVSQSPSNKVTEKGKDVELRCDPISGHTALYWYRQSLGQGLEFLIYFQGNSAPDKSGLPSDRFSAERTGGSVSTLTIQRTQQEDSAVYLCASSVRDTSYNEQFFGPGTRLTVL.

V gene TRBV3-1 (or the pseudogene TRBV3-2) combines with J gene TRBJ1-2; 7 nucleotides match TRBD1. V was pared by 2 bases and J by 7 bases, with 7 bases of the junction left unmatched. In germline, CDR1 is LGHDT, CDR2 YNNKEL (reference sequence). The CDR3 is 14 residues long. CDR3 loop: CASSQMTGNGGYTF. The CDR3 DNA is TGTGCCAGCAGCCAAATGACAGGGAATGGTGGCTACACCTTC.

The gene calls are TRBV5-1 and TRBJ1-2; 7 bases are shared with TRBD1. CDR3 size: 15 residues. Per the germline V gene, CDR1 is SGHRS and CDR2 is YFSETQ. V dropped 3 bases and J dropped 0; count of bases not matched to a gene: 5. The CDR3 sequence: CASSSGGTANYGYTF. In DNA form, the CDR3 reads TGCGCCAGCAGCTCCGGCGGGACAGCTAACTATGGCTACACCTTC.

A remark on this clone: At one of its ends the junction is not consistent with the germline gene, which may arise from a read error. V usage is TRBV7-7 and J usage is TRBJ2-3; 14 nucleotides agree with TRBD2. This CDR3 contains 16 residues. CDR1 and CDR2 (germline): SSHAT, FNYEAQ (reference sequence). CDR3 protein: CASSEGLAGVSDTQYF. CDR3 nucleotides: TGTGCTAGCAGCGAGGGACTAGCGGGAGTATCAGATACGCAGTATTTT.

The chain recombines TRBV5-4 with TRBJ2-3; perhaps TRBD1 as D (6 bases). CDR1 SGHNT and CDR2 YYREEE come from the germline V gene (reference sequence). V dropped 4 bases and J dropped 4 bases, with 10 bases sitting between them. The length of the CDR3 is 13 residues. CDR3 sequence (DNA): TGTGCCAGCAGCCTACAGGGTTCAGATACGCAGTATTTT. This sequence encodes CASSLQGSDTQYF.

This sequence joins TRBV7-9 and TRBJ2-2; 9 bases align to TRBD1. V shed 4 bases and J 3 bases; nucleotides not matched to a gene: 9. The CDR3 length is 17 residues. The germline CDR1 and CDR2 sequences are SEHNR and FQNEAQ (reference sequence). The CDR3 protein is CASSSLLTGGDTGELFF. The CDR3 nucleotides are TGTGCCAGCAGCTCCCTACTGACAGGGGGGGACACCGGGGAGCTGTTTTTT.

The chain carries TRBV7-2 and TRBJ2-7; 9 nucleotides agree with TRBD1. The V gene end was trimmed by 4 bases and the J gene end by 1 base; junction bases not matched to a gene: 5. The CDR3 has 15 residues. In germline, CDR1 is SGHTA, CDR2 FQGNSA. The CDR3 DNA is TGTGCCAGCAGCTCCCGGGACAGGGCGTCCTACGAGCAGTACTTC. As protein: CASSSRDRASYEQYF.

This chain connects TRBV28 to TRBJ1-3; tentatively, D is TRBD1 (5 bases). CDR3 length: 15 residues. Trimming cost V 3 bases and J 2 bases, with 11 bases left between them. CDR1 MDHEN and CDR2 SYDVKM come from the germline V gene. CDR3 protein: CASSFSGTAGNTIYF. CDR3 nucleotide sequence: TGTGCCAGCAGTTTCTCGGGGACTGCTGGAAACACCATATATTTT.

Only one count was recorded for this clone. The rearrangement links TRBV19 to TRBJ2-5, with D possibly TRBD2 on 6 matching bases. V shed 3 bases and J shed 2 bases, with 7 bases lying between them. The CDR3 runs to 13 residues. Germline loops: CDR1 LNHDA, CDR2 SQIVND (reference sequence). The CDR3 DNA follows: TGTGCCAGTAGTATTAGCGGACAAGAGACCCAGTACTTC. Its protein product is CASSISGQETQYF. The full variable domain, with the rest looked up from reference TRBV19 and TRBJ2-5, is DGGITQSPKYLFRKEGQNVTLSCEQNLNHDAMYWYRQDPGQGLRLIYYSQIVNDFQKGDIAEGYSVSREKKESFPLTVTSAQKNPTAFYLCASSISGQETQYFGPGTRLLVL.

The chain uses TRBV30 and TRBJ1-2; D remains unclear. The CDR3 spans 14 residues. Germline loops: CDR1 GTSNPN, CDR2 SVGIG (reference sequence). V dropped 0 bases and J dropped 0 bases, with 8 bases sitting between them. The CDR3 nucleotides read TGTGCCTGGAGTGTACTAGGTTCTAACTATGGCTACACCTTC. It yields the protein CAWSVLGSNYGYTF.

The chain uses TRBV3-1 (or the pseudogene TRBV3-2) and TRBJ2-1; 7 bases match TRBD2. V shed 0 bases and J 7 bases; nucleotides not matched to a gene: 18. The CDR3 sequence is 19 residues long. In germline, CDR1 is LGHDT, CDR2 YNNKEL (reference sequence). The chain's CDR3 is CASSQDTTSQFVGRNEQFF. As DNA, the CDR3 is TGTGCCAGCAGCCAAGATACGACTAGCCAATTTGTAGGGAGGAATGAGCAGTTCTTC.

This clone has just a few counts. This chain connects TRBV5-1 to TRBJ2-7; D gene ambiguous. The CDR3 is 15 amino acids. Germline CDR1 and CDR2: SGHRS and YFSETQ. V shed 0 bases and J shed 1 base, with 11 bases lying between them. CDR3 in amino acids: CASSLVPVGSYEQYF. The CDR3 coding sequence is TGCGCCAGCAGCTTGGTGCCTGTCGGGTCCTACGAGCAGTACTTC.

This chain connects TRBV5-1 to TRBJ1-6; D unresolved. Germline V CDR1 and CDR2: SGHRS, YFSETQ. Trimming took 3 bases from V and 10 from J, leaving 8 bases between them. The CDR3 is 12 amino acids. DNA for the CDR3: TGCGCCAGCAGCTGGACTGGATCACCCCTCCACTTT. Its translation is CASSWTGSPLHF.